This T cell receptor (beta chain) appears in the sequencing data of a study of blood T cell repertoires in COVID-19. Study as a whole: Both acute and convalescent COVID-19 samples were obtained from the United States, Italy and Spain.

This table comes from immunoSEQ multiplex PCR, and its TCRdb copy is limited to in-frame clones, with some not included. In the table there are a few hundred thousand clones, 80% to 90% of which are singletons. This clone was seen once. CDR3 length equals 14 residues. V lost 4 bases, J lost 2 bases, and 3 bases stayed unmatched. Germline V gene sequence: CDR1 MNHEY, CDR2 SVGAGI. In assigning cohorts, the study relied on participant-reported clinical history. Sequenced sample: PBMCs or T cells enriched from blood (not recorded which). The sequence came from a man aged 18 to 29 with acute COVID-19. V and J are TRBV6-5 and TRBJ2-7; 9 bases map to TRBD1. The CDR3 region has the DNA TGTGCCAGCAGTTGGGACAGGGCTACCTACGAGCAGTACTTC. Residues: CASSWDRATYEQYF.